This T cell receptor beta chain was sequenced for a study of shared clonotypes between healthy human individuals. The genomic DNA of each subset was split evenly across several immunoSEQ plates. Sequencing was performed with immunoSEQ multiplex PCR; in TCRdb, only in-frame clones are kept and a portion is missing. The sample has around 2,100,000 clones, approximately 94% seen once. For this clone: Its specificity is unknown.

Terminally differentiated effector memory CD45RA+ cells were excluded by CCR7 positive selection of CD45RO-negative cells. Study-level findings and limits: In contrast to clonotypes shared by all four donors, non-shared clonotypes had lower generation probabilities. Compared with memory subsets, naive subsets generally had larger estimated richness.

The sample taken for sequencing was naive CD8+ T cells sorted from blood. The origin of this receptor is a man in his late teens or twenties in good health.

The CDR3 region is CASSRKPAQATYNEQFF. The CDR3 nucleotides are TGTGCCAGCAGCCGTAAACCGGCACAGGCGACCTACAATGAGCAGTTCTTC. This chain joins TRBV7-6 and TRBJ2-1; possibly TRBD1 for D (5 bases). The CDR3 runs 17 residues. Germline assignment: CDR1 SGHVS and CDR2 FNYEAQ. V lost 5 bases, J lost 2 bases, and 19 bases lay in between.